The 13 T cell receptor beta chains below all came from one sample that was sequenced in a study of cytomegalovirus exposure and HLA in healthy donors. With 60 Vbeta and 13 Jbeta primers, the PCR was carried out. The table came from immunoSEQ multiplex PCR; TCRdb's copy has only in-frame clones and leaves some out. The sample has about 160,000 clones, 81% seen once. The sequenced sample consisted of PBMCs. Receptor source: a woman aged 45-65 years in good health and CMV-seronegative.

V is TRBV30 and J is TRBJ2-7; a possible D gene is TRBD1 (6 bases). Looked up from germline, CDR1 is GTSNPN and CDR2 is SVGIG (reference sequence). This CDR3 has 14 residues. Trimming removed 0 bases from V and 3 bases from J, with 12 bases in between. As DNA, the CDR3 is TGTGCCTGGAGTGTGAGAACAGGGTTCTACGAGCAGTACTTC. Protein sequence: CAWSVRTGFYEQYF. Full variable domain (rest looked up from reference TRBV30 and TRBJ2-7): SQTIHQWPATLVQPVGSPLSLECTVEGTSNPNLYWYRQAAGRGLQLLFYSVGIGQISSEVPQNLSASRPQDRQFILSSKKLLLSDSGFYLCAWSVRTGFYEQYFGPGTRLTVT.

This clone was recorded only once. This rearrangement joins TRBV7-2 to TRBJ2-7; D gene ambiguous. Trimming took off 5 bases at V and 3 bases at J, with 11 bases between the two ends. The CDR3 extends over 13 amino acids. Germline assignment: CDR1 SGHTA and CDR2 FQGNSA. Here the CDR3 DNA reads TGTGCCAGCAGCCGCGGCAGAAACTACGAGCAGTACTTC. Translated: CASSRGRNYEQYF.

This clone has just one count. The gene calls are TRBV7-2 and TRBJ2-3; D unclear. CDR3 length equals 12 residues. Trimming took 3 bases from V and 5 from J, leaving 6 bases between them. The germline V gene encodes CDR1 SGHTA and CDR2 FQGNSA. The CDR3 spells CASSFRGDTQYF. The CDR3 bases are TGTGCCAGCAGCTTTAGAGGAGATACGCAGTATTTT. The full variable domain, with the rest looked up from reference TRBV7-2 and TRBJ2-3, is GAGVSQSPSNKVTEKGKDVELRCDPISGHTALYWYRQSLGQGLEFLIYFQGNSAPDKSGLPSDRFSAERTGGSVSTLTIQRTQQEDSAVYLCASSFRGDTQYFGPGTRLTVL.

The rearrangement uses TRBV28 and TRBJ1-5; D call uncertain. The V end lost 5 bases, the J end lost 0 bases, and 11 bases lay between the germline ends. The CDR3 is made up of 15 amino acids. Germline assignment: CDR1 MDHEN and CDR2 SYDVKM. The CDR3 here is CASSPLLISNQPQHF. In DNA, the CDR3 is TGTGCCAGCAGTCCTCTACTGATTAGCAATCAGCCCCAGCATTTT.

This clone was seen a single time. The chain employs TRBV29-1 and TRBJ2-5; D ambiguous. Germline CDR1 is SQVTM and CDR2 is ANQGSEA. The CDR3 has 12 amino acids. V was trimmed by 4 bases and J by 1 base, leaving 7 bases between them. In DNA, the CDR3 is TGCAGCGTTGTCCCCGGCCAAGAGACCCAGTACTTC. As protein: CSVVPGQETQYF.

The rearrangement uses TRBV30 and TRBJ1-2; maybe TRBD1 (5 bases). This CDR3 contains 13 residues. Germline-derived CDR1 and CDR2 are GTSNPN and SVGIG (reference sequence). Trimming removed 0 bases at V and 4 bases at J, with 9 bases between. The CDR3 loop is CAWSVQQAYGYTF. The CDR3 DNA is TGTGCCTGGAGTGTACAACAGGCCTATGGCTACACCTTC.

This clone turned up a few times. A read error is likely here: a far larger clone is one base away. This CDR3 reads CASSPSEGSGANVLTF. The CDR3 DNA is TGTGCCAGCAGCCCCTCGGAGGGCTCTGGGGCCAACGTCCTGACTTTC. The chain combines TRBV7-6 with TRBJ2-6, with a weak D call TRBD2 (6 bases). The CDR3 is 16 residues long. Germline V lookup: CDR1 SGHVS, CDR2 FNYEAQ. V dropped 5 bases and J dropped 0 bases, with 11 bases sitting between them.

This chain uses TRBV4-2 with TRBJ2-1; 16 bases line up with TRBD2. CDR3 length: 18 residues. Trimming removed 4 bases from V and 0 bases from J; junction bases left unmatched: 3. The V gene's germline CDR1 is LGHNA and CDR2 YNFKEQ. CDR3 DNA: TGTGCCAGCAGCCGGGGGACTAGCGGGGGGGGCTCCTACAATGAGCAGTTCTTC. Protein: CASSRGTSGGGSYNEQFF.

The genes are TRBV25-1 and TRBJ1-6; TRBD1 matches at 7 bases. V trimming: 9 bases; J trimming: 9 bases; junction bases outside the gene matches: 14. The germline gives CDR1 MGHDK, CDR2 SYGVNS. This CDR3 spans 15 amino acids. In DNA form, the CDR3 reads TGTGCCAGTAGGGTAGTGGAACAGGGGTGTTCACCCCTCCACTTT. Encoded protein: CASRVVEQGCSPLHF.

As to this clone: A single base separates this from a much larger clone, so it may be a read error. The CDR3 is CASSPGQGYEQYF. The CDR3 region has the DNA TGTGCCAGCAGCCCCGGACAGGGCTACGAGCAGTACTTC. V usage is TRBV9 and J usage is TRBJ2-7, with 8 bases identical to TRBD1. The V segment lost 4 bases and the J segment 3 bases; nucleotides outside the gene matches: 3. CDR1 SGDLS and CDR2 YYNGEE come from the germline V gene. The CDR3 spans 13 residues.

This chain uses TRBV29-1 with TRBJ2-1; D not resolved. This CDR3 spans 12 amino acids. Germline values: CDR1 SQVTM, CDR2 ANQGSEA. V lost 5 bases, J lost 2 bases, and 7 bases lay in between. The CDR3 spells CSVHPTYNEQFF. The CDR3 DNA is TGCAGCGTTCATCCTACCTACAATGAGCAGTTCTTC.

The J gene is TRBJ1-1, the V gene TRBV7-9, with a tentative D call TRBD1 (6 bases). The CDR3 totals 12 residues. Germline V gene data show CDR1 as SEHNR and CDR2 as FQNEAQ (reference sequence). The V and J ends lost 6 bases and 7 bases respectively, with 12 bases between them. The CDR3 protein is CASSSDRHEAFF. For the CDR3, the DNA is TGTGCCAGCAGTTCGGACAGACATGAAGCTTTCTTT.

The chain employs TRBV6-1 and TRBJ1-6, with D possibly being TRBD1 (6 bases). CDR3 length: 17 amino acids. Germline CDR1 reads MNHNS; CDR2 reads SASEGT. V was trimmed by 3 bases and J by 6 bases, leaving 18 bases between them. CDR3 in amino acids: CASSDDLWTASNSPLHF. As DNA, the CDR3 is TGTGCCAGCAGTGACGACCTCTGGACAGCTTCTAATTCACCCCTCCACTTT.